The present T cell receptor (beta chain) was sequenced within a study of CD8 T cells in Susac syndrome. With random hexamers, reverse transcription was performed on about 0.5 to 1 ug of RNA. The immunoSEQ assay covered 54 Vbeta and 13 Jbeta segments for CDR3. Via MiXCR, TCRdb re-called the immunoSEQ multiplex PCR reads, giving one row per CDR3 protein. The sample consists of about 190,000 distinct CDR3 sequences, roughly 95% of them appearing once. TCR beta sequencing was performed on blood CD8+ and CD4+ T cells. While serving as controls, healthy donors were matched for age and sex. Negative isolation yielded CD8+ and CD4+ T cells; FACS enriched TEMRA cells. The ends lost 1 base at V and 7 bases at J; junction bases unmatched: 6. The CDR3 runs 15 residues. Germline CDR1 is SGHTA and CDR2 is FQGNSA. This clonotype came up once.

The receptor was derived from a human donor in good health. The sequencing input was CD4+ T cells from PBMCs. The genes are TRBV7-2 and TRBJ2-4, with TRBD2 matching 8 bases. The CDR3 sequence: CASSLGGSGGNIQYF. DNA for the CDR3: TGTGCCAGCAGCTTAGGCGGGTCGGGGGGGAACATTCAGTACTTC.